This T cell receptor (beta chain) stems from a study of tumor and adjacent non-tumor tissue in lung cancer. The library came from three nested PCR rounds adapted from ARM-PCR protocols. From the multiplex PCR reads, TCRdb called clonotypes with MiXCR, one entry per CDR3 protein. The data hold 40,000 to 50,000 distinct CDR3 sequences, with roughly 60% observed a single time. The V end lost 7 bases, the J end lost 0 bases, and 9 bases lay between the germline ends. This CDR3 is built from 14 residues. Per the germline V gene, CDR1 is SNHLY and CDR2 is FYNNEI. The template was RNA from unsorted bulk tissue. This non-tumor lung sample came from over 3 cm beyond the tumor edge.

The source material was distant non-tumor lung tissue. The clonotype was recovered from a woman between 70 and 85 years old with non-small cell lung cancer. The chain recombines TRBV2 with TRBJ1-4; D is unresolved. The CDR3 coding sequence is TGTGCCAGCACTACGGACGCAACTAATGAAAAACTGTTTTTT. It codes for CASTTDATNEKLFF. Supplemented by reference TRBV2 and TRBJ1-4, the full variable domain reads EPEVTQTPSHQVTQMGQEVILRCVPISNHLYFYWYRQILGQKVEFLVSFYNNEISEKSEIFDDQFSVERPDGSNFTLKIRSTKLEDSAMYFCASTTDATNEKLFFGSGTQLSVL.